This passage covers 20 T cell receptor beta chains from one sample sequenced in a study of blood T cell repertoires in COVID-19. Sequenced by immunoSEQ multiplex PCR; TCRdb stores in-frame clones only, minus some. The profile shows over 200,000 clones, roughly 80% of them singletons. Specimen: PBMCs or T cells enriched from blood (not recorded which). Receptors originate from a man in his sixties who had recovered from COVID-19.

The chain has TRBV10-3 and TRBJ2-5, with 8 bases lining up with TRBD1. The junction had 6 bases not matched to a gene; V was cut back by 7 bases and J by 5 bases. From germline, CDR1 is ENHRY and CDR2 SYGVKD. The CDR3 consists of 13 residues. CDR3 bases: TGTGCCATCAACCAGGGGGCAGGGGAGACCCAGTACTTC. The encoded protein is CAINQGAGETQYF.

The CDR3 DNA reads TGTGCCAGCTCACCAGCCCAGGGCGATTACTATGGCTACACCTTC. Protein product: CASSPAQGDYYGYTF. The gene calls are TRBV18 and TRBJ1-2; possible D gene TRBD1, 5 bases. V lost 2 bases, J lost 3 bases, and 13 bases lay in between. CDR3 length equals 15 residues. In germline, CDR1 is KGHSH, CDR2 LQKENI.

The chain is built from TRBV7-9 and TRBJ1-2, with D unresolved. This CDR3 is built from 12 residues. V lost 4 bases and J 4 bases, leaving 7 bases between the germline ends. CDR1 is SEHNR, CDR2 FQNEAQ, per germline (reference sequence). The CDR3 DNA follows: TGTGCCAGCAGCTCAACGGTCTATGGCTACACCTTC. It codes for CASSSTVYGYTF.

This chain uses TRBV3-1 (or the pseudogene TRBV3-2) with TRBJ1-2; D may be TRBD1 (6 bases). With 0 bases removed from V and 7 bases from J, the gap between germline ends came to 6 bases. The V gene's germline CDR1 is LGHDT and CDR2 YNNKEL (reference sequence). The CDR3 extends over 12 amino acids. CDR3 sequence: CASSQEGGGYTF. The CDR3 DNA reads as TGTGCCAGCAGCCAAGAAGGGGGTGGCTACACCTTC.

The chain joins TRBV6-1 to TRBJ1-2, with D maybe TRBD1 (5 bases). This CDR3 has 14 amino acids. V gave up 2 bases and J gave up 3 bases, with 10 bases separating them. Germline lookup yields CDR1 MNHNS and CDR2 SASEGT. CDR3 sequence (DNA): TGTGCCAGCAGTGAATCCAGGGTTGACTATGGCTACACCTTC. It is translated as CASSESRVDYGYTF.

In this sample, this clone turned up once. J is TRBJ2-3 and V is TRBV7-6; D is possibly TRBD1 (6 bases). Germline V CDR1 and CDR2: SGHVS, FNYEAQ. Trimming took 6 bases from V and 5 from J, leaving 12 bases between them. The CDR3 length is 13 residues. The CDR3 bases are TGTGCCAGCAGGCCTCCAGGGGAAGATACGCAGTATTTT. It yields the protein CASRPPGEDTQYF.

J is TRBJ1-6 and V is TRBV5-1, with D unresolved. Germline V gene data show CDR1 as SGHRS and CDR2 as YFSETQ. The CDR3 length is 13 residues. The ends were cut back, 9 bases at V and 0 bases at J, with 7 bases in the middle. The CDR3 DNA reads as TGCGCCACGTGGAGCTCCTATAATTCACCCCTCCACTTT. This codes for CATWSSYNSPLHF.

This clone was observed a single time. This chain links TRBV6-5 with TRBJ2-7; 8 bases are shared with TRBD1. Germline V lookup: CDR1 MNHEY, CDR2 SVGAGI. The J segment lost 2 bases and the V segment lost 6 bases, leaving 6 bases of the junction unmatched. CDR3 length: 14 amino acids. The CDR3 protein is CASRVDRGPYEQYF. CDR3 in DNA: TGTGCCAGCAGAGTAGACAGGGGTCCCTACGAGCAGTACTTC.

The rearrangement uses TRBV7-2 and TRBJ1-2, with 7 bases matching TRBD1. Germline values: CDR1 SGHTA, CDR2 FQGNSA. After removal of 1 base from V and 8 bases from J, the junction contained 7 bases not matched to a gene. The CDR3 consists of 14 residues. Written as DNA, the CDR3 is TGTGCCAGCAGCTTAGGACAAAGGGGGCCGGGCTACACCTTC. Its translation: CASSLGQRGPGYTF.

The CDR3 sequence: CASSRDSSGGTEAFF. The CDR3 DNA follows: TGCGCCAGCAGCCGGGACAGTTCTGGAGGGACTGAAGCTTTCTTT. This sequence joins TRBV5-1 and TRBJ1-1, with 7 positions matching TRBD1. The germline CDR1 and CDR2 sequences are SGHRS and YFSETQ. J gave up 5 bases and V 4 bases, and 11 bases lay outside the gene matches. This CDR3 is 15 amino acids long.

The chain is built from TRBV19 and TRBJ1-1, with D possibly matching TRBD1 (5 bases). V lost 7 bases and J 0 bases, leaving 9 bases between the germline ends. The germline V gene encodes CDR1 LNHDA and CDR2 SQIVND (reference sequence). This CDR3 spans 13 amino acids. CDR3 DNA sequence: TGTGCCAGTAAGTGGGGCTTGAACACTGAAGCTTTCTTT. Amino acids: CASKWGLNTEAFF.

The chain joins TRBV6-5 to TRBJ2-6; 7 nucleotides agree with TRBD1. CDR1 MNHEY and CDR2 SVGAGI come from the germline V gene. CDR3 size: 15 residues. Trimming removed 8 bases from V and 2 bases from J; junction bases left unmatched: 6. In DNA, the CDR3 is TGTGCCAGCTGGAAACAGGGGACTGGGGCCAACGTCCTGACTTTC. Residues: CASWKQGTGANVLTF.

The chain employs TRBV18 and TRBJ2-2, with TRBD1 matching 10 bases. The CDR3 length is 15 residues. Germline assignment: CDR1 KGHSH and CDR2 LQKENI. V was clipped by 4 bases and J by 3 bases; unmatched bases: 2. The CDR3 loop reads CASSLGTGDTGELFF. The DNA of the CDR3 is TGTGCCAGCTCACTCGGGACAGGGGACACCGGGGAGCTGTTTTTT.

The chain uses TRBV11-3 and TRBJ2-7; a possible D gene is TRBD2 (6 bases). V dropped 4 bases and J dropped 1 base, with 11 bases sitting between them. The CDR3 sequence is 14 residues long. Germline loops: CDR1 SGHNT, CDR2 YENEEA. The CDR3, as DNA: TGTGCCAGCAGCTACTCGGGACTGTCCTACGAGCAGTACTTC. Protein: CASSYSGLSYEQYF.

The V call is TRBV3-1 (or the pseudogene TRBV3-2), the J call TRBJ1-1; unclear D gene. V was trimmed by 2 bases and J by 1 base, leaving 2 bases between them. The CDR3 runs to 12 residues. Per germline, CDR1 LGHDT and CDR2 YNNKEL (reference sequence). CDR3: CASSQQNTEAFF. The CDR3 coding sequence is TGTGCCAGCAGCCAACAGAACACTGAAGCTTTCTTT.

This clone was seen a handful of times. This chain joins TRBV7-3 and TRBJ2-2; no definite D call. The CDR3 runs 12 residues. Germline V lookup: CDR1 SGHTA, CDR2 FQGTGA. Trimming stripped 5 bases from V and 6 bases from J, with 7 bases between. The CDR3 spells CASSSNSGELFF. The CDR3 DNA sequence: TGTGCCAGCAGCAGCAACTCCGGGGAGCTGTTTTTT.

This sequence joins TRBV11-3 and TRBJ2-1, with 7 bases identical to TRBD1. The V gene end was trimmed by 8 bases and the J gene end by 0 bases; junction bases not matched to a gene: 4. Germline V gene sequence: CDR1 SGHNT, CDR2 YENEEA. The CDR3 has 14 residues. CDR3 sequence reads: CASQRQGSYNEQFF. CDR3 sequence (DNA): TGTGCCAGCCAAAGACAGGGCTCCTACAATGAGCAGTTCTTC.

The rearrangement joins TRBV27 to TRBJ1-1; 8 bases align to TRBD1. The CDR3 consists of 15 residues. The junction had 2 bases not matched to a gene; V was cut back by 2 bases and J by 0 bases. CDR1 and CDR2 (germline): MNHEY, SMNVEV (reference sequence). CDR3 coding DNA: TGTGCCAGCAGTTTAAAGGACAGGGTGAACACTGAAGCTTTCTTT. Amino acids: CASSLKDRVNTEAFF.

The chain joins TRBV7-8 to TRBJ2-5; D perhaps matches TRBD2 (6 bases). V was clipped by 1 base and J by 7 bases, with 22 bases between them. Germline values: CDR1 SGHVS, CDR2 FQNEAQ. The CDR3 spans 17 residues. CDR3 residues: CASSLGWGDGTLRTQYF. The CDR3 region has the DNA TGTGCCAGCAGCTTAGGGTGGGGGGACGGAACGTTACGGACCCAGTACTTC.

This chain connects TRBV7-8 to TRBJ1-2; 8 bases are shared with TRBD1. This CDR3 region has 14 residues. V shed 5 bases, J shed 5 bases, and the junction held 7 bases outside the gene matches. Per germline, CDR1 SGHVS and CDR2 FQNEAQ. CDR3 DNA: TGTGCCAGCAGCCGCCGGGACAGGAGTTATGGCTACACCTTC. Translated: CASSRRDRSYGYTF.